A single sample is the source of the 13 T cell receptor beta chains below, sequenced in a study of blood T cell repertoires in COVID-19. Clones were sequenced by immunoSEQ multiplex PCR, and TCRdb holds only the in-frame ones, with some missing. The top ten hold roughly 6.3% of the sample, which has about 180,000 clones, under 90% seen once. The sequenced sample consisted of peripheral blood. These receptors all stem from a human donor in a cohort sampled during active COVID-19.

The rearrangement uses TRBV4-2 and TRBJ2-7, with 7 bases aligning to TRBD2. Germline lookup yields CDR1 LGHNA and CDR2 YNFKEQ. Trimming took 0 bases from V and 6 from J; bases not matched to a gene: 8. CDR3 size: 15 residues. CDR3 DNA sequence: TGTGCCAGCAGCCAAGAGGCCAGCGGGGCTGCCGAGCAGTACTTC. Its translation: CASSQEASGAAEQYF.

The chain carries TRBV29-1 and TRBJ2-1; no definite D call. Germline CDR1 is SQVTM and CDR2 is ANQGSEA. The CDR3 is 11 amino acids. V gave up 4 bases and J gave up 3 bases, with 4 bases separating them. CDR3 sequence: CSVVLYNEQFF. The CDR3 nucleotides read TGCAGCGTTGTCCTCTACAATGAGCAGTTCTTC.

The gene calls are TRBV12-3 or TRBV12-4 and TRBJ2-7, with a tentative D call TRBD1 (5 bases). V was clipped by 1 base and J by 3 bases, with 7 bases between them. The CDR3 has 13 amino acids. The CDR3 bases are TGTGCCAGCAGTTTAGATGACAGCTACGAGCAGTACTTC. It is translated as CASSLDDSYEQYF.

The gene calls are TRBV12-3 or TRBV12-4 and TRBJ1-1; TRBD1 matches 8 bases. Trimming removed 6 bases from V and 3 bases from J; junction bases left unmatched: 3. The CDR3 extends over 13 amino acids. CDR3 coding DNA: TGTGCCAGCAGGATGACAGGGGACACTGAAGCTTTCTTT. It specifies CASRMTGDTEAFF.

The chain uses TRBV30 and TRBJ1-3, with no clear D. The V end was cut by 1 base, the J end by 6 bases, with 7 bases between. The germline CDR1 and CDR2 sequences are GTSNPN and SVGIG (reference sequence). The CDR3 contains 12 residues. CDR3 bases: TGTGCCTGGAGTGCCCAGGAAAACACCATATATTTT. Translation gives CAWSAQENTIYF. The whole variable domain, remainder taken from reference TRBV30 and TRBJ1-3, is SQTIHQWPATLVQPVGSPLSLECTVEGTSNPNLYWYRQAAGRGLQLLFYSVGIGQISSEVPQNLSASRPQDRQFILSSKKLLLSDSGFYLCAWSAQENTIYFGEGSWLTVV.

This clone was counted a single time. The rearrangement joins TRBV10-3 to TRBJ2-7; D not certain. V dropped 0 bases and J dropped 3 bases, with 15 bases sitting between them. From germline, CDR1 is ENHRY and CDR2 SYGVKD. The CDR3 extends over 16 amino acids. CDR3 sequence: CAISESPEFPGYEQYF. CDR3 coding DNA: TGTGCCATCAGTGAGTCCCCGGAATTTCCGGGCTACGAGCAGTACTTC.

This chain connects TRBV18 to TRBJ1-1, with a weak D call TRBD1 (5 bases). CDR1 KGHSH and CDR2 LQKENI come from the germline V gene. Trimming removed 8 bases from V and 0 bases from J, with 16 bases in between. This CDR3 is built from 15 residues. The CDR3 bases are TGTGCCAGCGCCCAAGAGACAGACCTGAACACTGAAGCTTTCTTT. Translated, it gives CASAQETDLNTEAFF.

The V and J genes are TRBV21-1 and TRBJ2-7; the table assigns TRBD1, which was not confirmed against the DNA. TRBV21-1 is designated a pseudogene. The CDR3 sequence is 13 residues long. CDR3 DNA: TGTGCCACGGATCCGGGACAGACCTACGAGCAGTACTTC. Amino acids: CATDPGQTYEQYF.

This chain joins TRBV3-1 (or the pseudogene TRBV3-2) and TRBJ1-5; 7 positions match TRBD1. The CDR3 length is 16 residues. Germline V gives CDR1 LGHDT, CDR2 YNNKEL (reference sequence). J lost 6 bases, V lost 1 base, and 9 bases had no gene match. CDR3 sequence reads: CASSQGDRRGVQPQHF. DNA for the CDR3: TGTGCCAGCAGCCAAGGGGACAGACGAGGGGTTCAGCCCCAGCATTTT.

The chain uses TRBV9 and TRBJ2-1, with D possibly TRBD1 on 5 matching bases. Trimming took off 1 base at V and 0 bases at J, with 8 bases between the two ends. The length of the CDR3 is 15 residues. Germline V CDR1 and CDR2: SGDLS, YYNGEE. This CDR3 is CASSVRGNSYNEQFF. The CDR3 coding sequence is TGTGCCAGCAGCGTAAGGGGCAACTCCTACAATGAGCAGTTCTTC. Combining the CDR3 with reference TRBV9 and TRBJ2-1 gives the whole variable domain DSGVTQTPKHLITATGQRVTLRCSPRSGDLSVYWYQQSLDQGLQFLIQYYNGEERAKGNILERFSAQQFPDLHSELNLSSLELGDSALYFCASSVRGNSYNEQFFGPGTRLTVL.

This clone was detected only a few times. The chain couples TRBV20-1 to TRBJ2-1, with D unclear. The V and J ends lost 5 bases and 15 bases respectively, with 8 bases between them. Germline CDR1 and CDR2: DFQATT and SNEGSKA (reference sequence). The CDR3 has 8 residues. In DNA, the CDR3 is TGCAGTGCTCCATCGGGGTTCTTC. Amino acids: CSAPSGFF.

The count of this clone is one. The V call is TRBV7-8, the J call TRBJ2-7; 11 nucleotides line up with TRBD1. The CDR3 spans 16 residues. Germline V CDR1 and CDR2: SGHVS, FQNEAQ. V lost 5 bases to trimming and J lost 1 base; unmatched junction nucleotides: 7. For the CDR3, the DNA is TGTGCCAGCAGCATTCGGGACAGGGGGGGATCCTACGAGCAGTACTTC. It translates to CASSIRDRGGSYEQYF.

This chain links TRBV18 with TRBJ2-7, with D unclear. The germline CDR1 and CDR2 sequences are KGHSH and LQKENI. V was clipped by 6 bases and J by 0 bases, with 3 bases between them. This CDR3 contains 11 residues. DNA for the CDR3: TGTGCCAGCTCTAGCTCCTACGAGCAGTACTTC. It translates to CASSSSYEQYF.